A single sample gave rise to the 10 T cell receptor beta chains below, sequenced in a study of human CD8 memory T cell subsets. UMI-labeled 5' RACE yielded the TCR beta libraries. TCRdb re-called the 5' RACE reads and catalogs CDR3 proteins one per entry, DNA excluded. The table for this sample gives about 10,000 distinct CDR3 sequences. Sequencing was performed on CD8+ stem-like memory T cells (TSCM and TCM) sorted from PBMCs. Stated subset: stem-like memory CD8 T cells (TSTEM), CCR7+ PD-1- TIGIT-. These receptors all come from a human donor in good health.

The genes are TRBV20-1 and TRBJ1-6; lacking DNA, the TRBD1 call made by TCRdb goes unchecked. Per the germline V gene, CDR1 is DFQATT and CDR2 is SNEGSKA (reference sequence). The CDR3 length is 14 residues. The CDR3 loop reads CSAGARGLSSPLHF.

This clonotype is medium-sized by frequency. The CDR3 protein is CASSYSTGWPQHF. V is TRBV6-6 and J is TRBJ1-5; absent DNA, TCRdb's TRBD1 call cannot be checked. From germline, CDR1 is MNHNY and CDR2 SVGAGI (reference sequence). There are 13 residues in the CDR3.

This clonotype counts as medium-sized by frequency. The chain links TRBV7-3 to TRBJ2-2; TCRdb picks TRBD1, but there is no DNA to check that call. CDR1 is SGHTA, CDR2 FQGTGA, per germline. The CDR3 has 14 amino acids. CDR3 loop: CASSLTGGAPELFF.

J is TRBJ2-7 and V is TRBV14. The CDR3 consists of 13 residues. From germline, CDR1 is SGHDN and CDR2 FVKESK. This chain's CDR3 is CASSRVTSYEQYF. The full variable domain, completed using reference TRBV14 and TRBJ2-7, is EAGVTQFPSHSVIEKGQTVTLRCDPISGHDNLYWYRRVMGKEIKFLLHFVKESKQDESGMPNNRFLAERTGGTYSTLKVQPAELEDSGVYFCASSRVTSYEQYFGPGTRLTVT.

The V call is TRBV2, the J call TRBJ1-5. This CDR3 is built from 12 residues. Germline V CDR1 and CDR2: SNHLY, FYNNEI. CDR3 region: CASSEEGQPQHF.

The chain has TRBV24-1 and TRBJ2-2; TCRdb outputs TRBD1, but without DNA this stays unchecked. This CDR3 contains 11 residues. Germline V CDR1 and CDR2: KGHDR, SFDVKD. CDR3 region: CATSPGQELFF.

Considering frequency, this clonotype is medium-sized. This chain joins TRBV29-1 and TRBJ2-3; TCRdb's D gene call, TRBD2, goes unchecked for lack of DNA. Germline V gene sequence: CDR1 SQVTM, CDR2 ANQGSEA. This CDR3 has 14 residues. This CDR3 is CSVSLAGVTDTQYF.

Frequency places this clonotype as medium-sized. The chain employs TRBV28 and TRBJ1-2; TCRdb's assignment of TRBD1 cannot be checked, as there is no DNA. Looked up from germline, CDR1 is MDHEN and CDR2 is SYDVKM. The CDR3 spans 18 residues. The CDR3 region is CASSPLSPGQGADYGYTF.

Frequency places this clonotype as medium-sized. The V gene is TRBV12-3 or TRBV12-4, the J gene TRBJ2-7; the D call of TRBD1 rests on TCRdb alone, since no DNA is present to check it. The CDR3 totals 14 residues. The CDR3: CASSTTDLYHEQYF.

This clonotype ranks as medium-sized in terms of frequency. The chain carries TRBV12-3 or TRBV12-4 and TRBJ2-1; TCRdb names TRBD1, which stays unverified in the absence of DNA. This CDR3 has 14 residues. CDR3 loop: CASTPPPTYNEQFF.